This T cell receptor beta chain was found in a study of patients and donors after allogeneic stem cell transplantation. The germline V and J ends were trimmed by 11 bases and 2 bases, with 8 bases remaining between them. The CDR3 extends over 11 amino acids. Per the germline V gene, CDR1 is MNHEY and CDR2 is SVGEGT. TCRdb re-called the RT-PCR reads with MiXCR, one entry per CDR3 protein. The table lists roughly 230,000 distinct CDR3 sequences, approximately 14% of them singletons. The TCR originated in a human donor who was either an allogeneic HSCT recipient or a stem cell or donor lymphocyte infusion donor (not recorded which). It is not recorded whose cells these are; they may come from a transplant donor. Source material: blood, either unsorted or a sorted T cell fraction (not recorded which). The chain uses TRBV6-2 or TRBV6-3 and TRBJ2-3, with a tentative D call TRBD2 (6 bases). CDR3 DNA: TGTGCCGGGGGGTCCACAGATACGCAGTATTTT. This codes for CAGGSTDTQYF.